The rows below give T cell receptor beta chains drawn from one sample of a study of early T cells in non-severe SARS-CoV-2 infection. TCRdb redid the calling of the 5' RACE reads with MiXCR, one entry per CDR3 protein. Of about 66,000 distinct CDR3 sequences in the sample, 15% to 20% were seen once. The sample in question was whole blood, obtained at baseline. Every receptor here comes from an adult who was a healthcare worker with PCR-confirmed SARS-CoV-2 infection or an uninfected control (not recorded which). The CDR3 runs from the conserved cysteine through the conserved F or W. The order of the fields is clone size, J gene, D gene, V gene, CDR3 DNA, CDR3 protein. A D gene is named only where the DNA matches it firmly. Size tells how often a clone was seen (once, few, many) or the class of an expanded clone, and some rows leave it out.

clone size: -; J gene: TRBJ2-7; D gene: -; V gene: TRBV5-4; CDR3 DNA: TGTGCCAGCAGCTCCCCCGGCTACAAGGCCTACGAGCAGTACTTC; CDR3 protein: CASSSPGYKAYEQYF
clone size: few; J gene: TRBJ2-1; D gene: -; V gene: TRBV6-2/TRBV6-3; CDR3 DNA: TGTGCCAGCAGTTACCCAGTCGGATTGGGGTACAATGAGCAGTTCTTC; CDR3 protein: CASSYPVGLGYNEQFF
clone size: few; J gene: TRBJ2-4; D gene: -; V gene: TRBV20-1; CDR3 DNA: TGCAGTGCTATTTTGGGGCAGGGGGCCAAAAACATTCAGTACTTC; CDR3 protein: CSAILGQGAKNIQYF
clone size: few; J gene: TRBJ2-1; D gene: -; V gene: TRBV6-5; CDR3 DNA: TGTGCCAGCAGTTACGATAGGACCGTGCGGTATGAGCAGTTCTTC; CDR3 protein: CASSYDRTVRYEQFF
clone size: -; J gene: TRBJ2-7; D gene: -; V gene: TRBV7-7; CDR3 DNA: TGTGCCAGCACCCAGGAGGGGGGCGAAATCCCCGAGCAGTACTTC; CDR3 protein: CASTQEGGEIPEQYF
clone size: few; J gene: TRBJ2-3; D gene: -; V gene: TRBV5-4; CDR3 DNA: TGTGCCAGCAGCTCGGACACGTTAACAGATACGCAGTATTTT; CDR3 protein: CASSSDTLTDTQYF
clone size: -; J gene: TRBJ2-2; D gene: -; V gene: TRBV20-1; CDR3 DNA: TGCAGTGCTAGGTTAAGAGTAGCCGGGGAGCTGTTTTTT; CDR3 protein: CSARLRVAGELFF
clone size: many; J gene: TRBJ1-5; D gene: -; V gene: TRBV19; CDR3 DNA: TGTGCCAGTAGGCCCTCAATGAATAGCAATCAGCCCCAGCATTTT; CDR3 protein: CASRPSMNSNQPQHF
clone size: many; J gene: TRBJ2-1; D gene: -; V gene: TRBV7-7; CDR3 DNA: TGTGCCAGCAGCTTAGGCCCTTGGGGGCCGCTCAATGAGCAGTTCTTC; CDR3 protein: CASSLGPWGPLNEQFF
clone size: -; J gene: TRBJ2-3; D gene: -; V gene: TRBV7-6; CDR3 DNA: TGTGCCAGCAGCTTAGCTGGGGATGGAACAGATACGCAGTATTTT; CDR3 protein: CASSLAGDGTDTQYF
clone size: few; J gene: TRBJ2-5; D gene: -; V gene: TRBV18; CDR3 DNA: TGTGCCAGCTCACCGACCGCGGTTGGAGAGACCCAGTACTTC; CDR3 protein: CASSPTAVGETQYF
clone size: few; J gene: TRBJ2-1; D gene: -; V gene: TRBV27; CDR3 DNA: TGTGCCAGCAGTTATGGAGTAAACAATGAGCAGTTCTTC; CDR3 protein: CASSYGVNNEQFF
clone size: -; J gene: TRBJ2-7; D gene: -; V gene: TRBV11-2; CDR3 DNA: TGTGCCAGCAGCTCCGATGGCACCTACGAGCAGTACTTC; CDR3 protein: CASSSDGTYEQYF
clone size: -; J gene: TRBJ2-1; D gene: -; V gene: TRBV9; CDR3 DNA: TGTGCCAGCAGCGTCAGCCTAGCGCCCCAGTTCTTC; CDR3 protein: CASSVSLAPQFF
clone size: -; J gene: TRBJ2-7; D gene: -; V gene: TRBV7-9; CDR3 DNA: TGTGCCAGCAGCTTAGATGAGGGGGTTTCCTACGAGCAGTACTTC; CDR3 protein: CASSLDEGVSYEQYF
clone size: many; J gene: TRBJ1-3; D gene: -; V gene: TRBV15; CDR3 DNA: TGTGCCACCAGCGGTGGGATGCGAGCTGGAAACACCATATATTTT; CDR3 protein: CATSGGMRAGNTIYF
clone size: -; J gene: TRBJ2-7; D gene: TRBD1; V gene: TRBV5-1; CDR3 DNA: TGCGCCAGCAGCCTCCGGGACAGGGTCTACGAGCGGTACTTC; CDR3 protein: CASSLRDRVYERYF
clone size: few; J gene: TRBJ1-1; D gene: -; V gene: TRBV19; CDR3 DNA: TGTGCCAGTAGGTCCACACCCCTGGGAGGGAACACTGAAGCTTTCTTT; CDR3 protein: CASRSTPLGGNTEAFF
clone size: few; J gene: TRBJ2-7; D gene: -; V gene: TRBV28; CDR3 DNA: TGTGCCAGCAGTTCGCCCCCAGGGGCATGGGAGCAGTACTTC; CDR3 protein: CASSSPPGAWEQYF
clone size: few; J gene: TRBJ2-7; D gene: TRBD2; V gene: TRBV12-3/TRBV12-4; CDR3 DNA: TGTGCCAGCAGTTCCCCGGGGACTAGCGGGGGCTCCTACGAGCAGTACTTC; CDR3 protein: CASSSPGTSGGSYEQYF
clone size: few; J gene: TRBJ2-1; D gene: TRBD1; V gene: TRBV6-5; CDR3 DNA: TGTGCCAGCAGCCCCGACAGGGCCAACTACAATGAGCAGTTCTTC; CDR3 protein: CASSPDRANYNEQFF
clone size: many; J gene: TRBJ2-2; D gene: TRBD1; V gene: TRBV6-1; CDR3 DNA: TGTGCCAGAGGGACAGGGAACACCGGGGAGCTGTTTTTT; CDR3 protein: CARGTGNTGELFF
clone size: many; J gene: TRBJ2-2; D gene: TRBD1; V gene: TRBV6-2/TRBV6-3; CDR3 DNA: TGTGCCAGCAGTTACTCGGGGACAGGGATCACCGGGGAGCTGTTTTTT; CDR3 protein: CASSYSGTGITGELFF
clone size: -; J gene: TRBJ2-7; D gene: TRBD1; V gene: TRBV5-5; CDR3 DNA: TGTGCCAGCAGTGAGAGGACACCGGGACAGGGTGTTTACGAGCAGTACTTC; CDR3 protein: CASSERTPGQGVYEQYF